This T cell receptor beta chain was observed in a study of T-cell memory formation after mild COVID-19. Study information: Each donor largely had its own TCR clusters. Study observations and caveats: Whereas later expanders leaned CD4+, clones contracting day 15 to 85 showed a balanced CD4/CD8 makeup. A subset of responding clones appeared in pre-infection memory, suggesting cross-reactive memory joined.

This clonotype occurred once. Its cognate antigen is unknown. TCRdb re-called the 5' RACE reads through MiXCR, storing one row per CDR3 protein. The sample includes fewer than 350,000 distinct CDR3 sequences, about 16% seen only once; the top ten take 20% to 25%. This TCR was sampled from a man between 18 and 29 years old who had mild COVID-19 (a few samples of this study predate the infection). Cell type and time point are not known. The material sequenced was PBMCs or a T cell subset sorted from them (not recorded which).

The CDR3 DNA follows: TGTGCCAGCAGCTTAGACCGACTCAGAGACGAGCAGTACTTC. This translates into CASSLDRLRDEQYF. J is TRBJ2-7 and V is TRBV7-6; D is ambiguous. Germline V CDR1 and CDR2: SGHVS, FNYEAQ. This CDR3 region has 14 residues. Deletions cut 1 base from V and 5 bases from J, with 12 bases between.